Listed below are T cell receptor beta chains from one sample, sequenced in a study of CD8+CD57+ T cells in acquired aplastic anemia. TCRdb analysed the reads with MiXCR anew, one entry per CDR3 protein. The data hold 80,000 to 100,000 distinct CDR3 sequences, with about 66% observed a single time. The source material was sorted CD4+, CD8+, or CD8+CD57+ T cells (not recorded which) from PBMCs. Receptors originate from a human donor with aplastic anemia. CDR3s include the opening cysteine and the closing phenylalanine or tryptophan. The D gene is left open where the match is weak. Not all rows give a size; the values are once, few, many and, for expanded clones, a class.

- 13 TRBJ1-5 TRBD1 TRBV2 TGTGCCAGCAGGGCAGGGGGCGATCAGCCCCAGCATTTT CASRAGGDQPQHF
- 15 TRBJ2-1 TRBD1 TRBV7-9 TGTGCCAGCAGCTTTGGGACAGGGGGATCGAATGAACAGTTCTTC CASSFGTGGSNEQFF
- 13 TRBJ2-1 - TRBV2 TGTGCCAGCAGCGACACTAGTATGAATGAGCAGTTCTTC CASSDTSMNEQFF
- 14 TRBJ2-5 - TRBV7-9 TGTGCCAGCAGCCCAACGTGGGTACAAGAGACCCAGTACTTC CASSPTWVQETQYF
- 16 TRBJ1-1 TRBD1 TRBV20-1 TGCAGTGTCAGGACAGGGGGCGGAAGGTCGAACACTGAAGCTTTCTTT CSVRTGGGRSNTEAFF
- 14 TRBJ1-5 TRBD1 TRBV2 TGTGCCAGCAGTGGGGACAGGAACAATCAGCCCCAGCATTTT CASSGDRNNQPQHF
few 13 TRBJ2-7 - TRBV20-1 TGCAGTGCTAGAGGTTTAGTTGCCGGCGAGCAGTACTTC CSARGLVAGEQYF
few 15 TRBJ1-6 - TRBV7-9 TGTGCCAGCAGCCCAGACCTAACACGGGGTTCACCCCTCCACTTT CASSPDLTRGSPLHF
- 13 TRBJ2-5 - TRBV15 TGTGCCACCAGGGGTCAGGGTCTCGAGACCCAGTACTTC CATRGQGLETQYF
many 14 TRBJ1-4 - TRBV7-9 TGTGCCAGCAGCCTGACCCTATCTAATGAAAAACTGTTTTTT CASSLTLSNEKLFF
few 13 TRBJ2-3 TRBD2 TRBV20-1 TGCAGTGCTCCCTCCGGGACTAGAGATACGCAGTATTTT CSAPSGTRDTQYF
- 15 TRBJ1-3 - TRBV19 TGTGCCACCCCCCCAAAAGGGGGCTCTGGAAACACCATATATTTT CATPPKGGSGNTIYF
- 16 TRBJ2-7 - TRBV24-1 TGTGCCACCAGTGATTCCGGACAGCTTAGGCCCTACGAGCAGTACTTC CATSDSGQLRPYEQYF
- 16 TRBJ2-1 TRBD2 TRBV10-3 TGTGCCATCATGCTTAGCGGGGGGGCACCCTACAATGAGCAGTTCTTC CAIMLSGGAPYNEQFF
- 13 TRBJ2-1 - TRBV4-1 TGCGCCAGCAGCCAAGTCGAGGGGTTTGAGCAGTTCTTC CASSQVEGFEQFF
- 13 TRBJ2-7 TRBD2 TRBV6-1 TGTGCCAGCAGTGGGAATCTAGCGGGAGAAGAGTACTTC CASSGNLAGEEYF
- 17 TRBJ2-2 TRBD1 TRBV2 TGTGCCAGCAGTGAAGCGGGACAGTCTGTGAACACCGGGGAGCTGTTTTTT CASSEAGQSVNTGELFF
few 15 TRBJ2-7 - TRBV20-1 TGCAGTGCTAGAGCCAGGACAGTGGATCCCTACGAGCAGTACTTC CSARARTVDPYEQYF
few 16 TRBJ2-7 TRBD2 TRBV20-1 TGCAGTGCCCGGGGACTAGCGGGGCCGAGCTCCTACGAGCAGTACTTC CSARGLAGPSSYEQYF
- 12 TRBJ1-2 TRBD1 TRBV29-1 TGCAGCGTTGACGAGGGGGCTGGCGGCTACACCTTC CSVDEGAGGYTF
- 13 TRBJ1-6 - TRBV14 TGTGCCAGCACTCGGGACACCGATTCACCCCTCCACTTT CASTRDTDSPLHF
- 13 TRBJ2-5 - TRBV7-9 TGTGCCAGCAGCTTACCCAGCCAAGAGACCCAGTACTTC CASSLPSQETQYF